Below, 26 T cell receptor beta chains from the same sample are listed, as sequenced in a study of T cells in Graves' hyperthyroidism and ophthalmopathy. Amplified TCR beta CDR3 regions came from RNA transcripts. An initial round of RT-PCR targeting the TCR CDR3 relied on the HTBI primer set. TCRdb re-derived calls from the multiplex PCR reads in MiXCR, one entry per CDR3 protein. The sample lists 360,000 or so distinct CDR3 sequences, about a sixth occurring once. The sample was blood. The source of these receptors is a woman between 40 and 55 years old with Graves' ophthalmopathy.

V and J are TRBV28 and TRBJ2-2; TRBD1 might be the D (6 bases). The CDR3 loop spans 16 amino acids. Trimming stripped 3 bases from V and 4 bases from J, with 15 bases between. Germline V CDR1 and CDR2: MDHEN, SYDVKM. CDR3 sequence (DNA): TGTGCCAGCAGTTTTTCCCGGGACACATTCACCGGGGAGCTGTTTTTT. As protein: CASSFSRDTFTGELFF.

This clonotype appeared many times. V is TRBV7-6 and J is TRBJ2-2, with no clear D. This CDR3 has 14 residues. Looked up from germline, CDR1 is SGHVS and CDR2 is FNYEAQ. V shed 1 base and J shed 5 bases, with 8 bases lying between them. CDR3 coding DNA: TGTGCCAGCAGCTTAGGAGGCGGAACCGGGGAGCTGTTTTTT. As protein: CASSLGGGTGELFF.

This clonotype was counted many times. The rearrangement joins TRBV28 to TRBJ2-2; D may correspond to TRBD1 or TRBD2 (5 bases each). The CDR3 spans 18 residues. Germline V gene sequence: CDR1 MDHEN, CDR2 SYDVKM. V shed 4 bases and J shed 1 base, with 19 bases lying between them. Written as DNA, the CDR3 is TGTGCCAGCAGTTCGGGACCCCCAACGTTACGGAACACCGGGGAGCTGTTTTTT. The encoded protein is CASSSGPPTLRNTGELFF.

This clonotype appeared many times. The chain links TRBV25-1 to TRBJ1-5; D ambiguous. Germline values: CDR1 MGHDK, CDR2 SYGVNS. Trimming shortened V by 5 bases and J by 3 bases, and 8 bases separated the two germline ends. The CDR3 totals 13 residues. In nucleotides, the CDR3 is TGTGCCAGCAGTCGGGGTTCCAATCAGCCCCAGCATTTT. It is translated as CASSRGSNQPQHF. Filled out from reference TRBV25-1 and TRBJ1-5, the complete variable domain reads EADIYQTPRYLVIGTGKKITLECSQTMGHDKMYWYQQDPGMELHLIHYSYGVNSTEKGDLSSESTVSRIRTEHFPLTLESARPSHTSQYLCASSRGSNQPQHFGDGTRLSIL.

This clonotype was found many times. The chain couples TRBV20-1 to TRBJ2-7, with 8 bases fitting TRBD2. Trimming took 5 bases from V and 2 from J; bases not matched to a gene: 5. The CDR3 is 13 amino acids. Germline V lookup: CDR1 DFQATT, CDR2 SNEGSKA (reference sequence). The CDR3 sequence: CSAYSGNTYEQYF. CDR3 DNA sequence: TGCAGTGCTTATAGCGGGAATACCTACGAGCAGTACTTC.

The rearrangement joins TRBV27 to TRBJ2-7, with TRBD2 matching 8 bases. The V and J ends lost 5 bases and 5 bases, in that order; junction bases with no gene match: 5. Germline V lookup: CDR1 MNHEY, CDR2 SMNVEV (reference sequence). This CDR3 spans 13 amino acids. The CDR3 DNA sequence: TGTGCCAGCAGTCTCGGGGGGGCCCACGAGCAGTACTTC. Translating gives CASSLGGAHEQYF.

This clonotype was counted ten times or more. V gene TRBV7-8 combines with J gene TRBJ2-7, with D unresolved. Looked up from germline, CDR1 is SGHVS and CDR2 is FQNEAQ. The germline V and J ends were trimmed by 1 base and 5 bases, with 6 bases remaining between them. The length of the CDR3 is 12 residues. The CDR3 spells CASSLGWDEQYF. Here the CDR3 DNA reads TGTGCCAGCAGCTTAGGCTGGGACGAGCAGTACTTC. Full variable domain (missing parts from reference TRBV7-8 and TRBJ2-7): GAGVSQSPRYKVAKRGQDVALRCDPISGHVSLFWYQQALGQGPEFLTYFQNEAQLDKSGLPSDRFFAERPEGSVSTLKIQRTQQEDSAVYLCASSLGWDEQYFGPGTRLTVT.

In its sample, this clonotype was seen many times. The J gene is TRBJ2-7, the V gene TRBV27; D is undetermined. The germline CDR1 and CDR2 sequences are MNHEY and SMNVEV (reference sequence). This CDR3 is 14 amino acids long. V was pared by 4 bases and J by 0 bases, with 10 bases between. CDR3 in DNA: TGTGCCAGCAGTTCACCGGAGAGCTCCTACGAGCAGTACTTC. This sequence encodes CASSSPESSYEQYF.

This clonotype was counted between two and nine times. Since a much larger clone is just one base distant, this may be a read error. The rearrangement links TRBV14 to TRBJ1-1, with D unclear. The germline V gene has CDR1 SGHDN and CDR2 FVKESK. V was pared by 1 base and J by 5 bases, with 11 bases between. The CDR3 has 14 residues. CDR3 sequence: CASSQGARKTEAFF. The DNA for the CDR3 is TGTGCCAGCAGCCAAGGTGCGAGGAAAACTGAAGCTTTCTTT.

V and J are TRBV29-1 and TRBJ2-7; 11 bases are shared with TRBD1. Unmatched junction bases numbered 5, after V lost 4 bases and J lost 6 bases. Germline V gene sequence: CDR1 SQVTM, CDR2 ANQGSEA. This CDR3 has 13 amino acids. CDR3 region: CSVVSGTGGEQYF. The CDR3 nucleotides read TGCAGCGTTGTCTCCGGGACAGGGGGCGAGCAGTACTTC.

Ten or more counts support this clonotype. V usage is TRBV15 and J usage is TRBJ1-5, with D perhaps TRBD1 (6 bases). Germline V gene lookup returns CDR1 LNHNV and CDR2 YYDKDF (reference sequence). The V gene lost 8 bases and the J gene lost 6 bases, with 26 bases spanning the gap. This CDR3 has 17 residues. The CDR3 loop is CATQRVLKDRRGQPQHF. Written as DNA, the CDR3 is TGTGCCACCCAAAGAGTACTCAAAGACAGGCGCGGTCAGCCCCAGCATTTT.

This clonotype was picked up many times. CDR3 coding DNA: TGTGCCAGCAGTTTCCCTTCACCTCCTTCTGGGGCCAACGTCCTGACTTTC. Amino acid sequence: CASSFPSPPSGANVLTF. This chain links TRBV12-3 or TRBV12-4 with TRBJ2-6; no clear D. The V end was cut by 3 bases, the J end by 1 base, with 13 bases between. The CDR3 has 17 amino acids.

In its sample, this clonotype was seen many times. The J gene is TRBJ1-1, the V gene TRBV7-9; the D gene is possibly TRBD1 (5 bases). The germline V and J ends were trimmed by 8 bases and 3 bases, with 13 bases remaining between them. The CDR3 covers 13 residues. The V gene's germline CDR1 is SEHNR and CDR2 FQNEAQ (reference sequence). The chain's CDR3 is CASGGFRDTEAFF. DNA for the CDR3: TGTGCCAGCGGGGGTTTTAGGGACACTGAAGCTTTCTTT. The full variable domain, in which reference TRBV7-9 and TRBJ1-1 provide the parts outside the CDR3, is DTGVSQNPRHKITKRGQNVTFRCDPISEHNRLYWYRQTLGQGPEFLTYFQNEAQLEKSRLLSDRFSAERPKGSFSTLEIQRTEQGDSAMYLCASGGFRDTEAFFGQGTRLTVV.

The sample holds many counts of this clonotype. J is TRBJ2-5 and V is TRBV12-5, with D maybe TRBD1 (5 bases). CDR1 LGHNT and CDR2 FRNRAP come from the germline V gene. The CDR3 length is 12 residues. V was pared by 8 bases and J by 5 bases, with 12 bases between. CDR3 nucleotide sequence: TGTGCTAGTTCCAGGGTGTCGGAGACCCAGTACTTC. Translation gives CASSRVSETQYF.

This clonotype was seen repeatedly, ten times or more. V and J are TRBV6-2 or TRBV6-3 and TRBJ2-7; 11 bases agree with TRBD2. This CDR3 is 17 amino acids long. Germline trimming cut 0 bases from V and 4 bases from J; bases unmatched to any gene: 8. Germline V gives CDR1 MNHEY, CDR2 SVGEGT. The DNA of the CDR3 is TGTGCCAGCAGTTACTCGTGGGGGACTAGCGGAAAATACGAGCAGTACTTC. Protein product: CASSYSWGTSGKYEQYF.

Written as DNA, the CDR3 is TGTGCCAGCAGTTACCCTGGACAGAAAGAGACCCAGTACTTC. It translates to CASSYPGQKETQYF. The chain carries TRBV6-5 and TRBJ2-5; D is possibly TRBD1 (6 bases). This CDR3 has 14 residues. Trimming took off 2 bases at V and 3 bases at J, with 10 bases between the two ends. The germline V gene has CDR1 MNHEY and CDR2 SVGAGI.

In its sample, this clonotype was seen many times. The chain combines TRBV28 with TRBJ2-7, with D hard to call. V lost 4 bases to trimming and J lost 4 bases, with 8 bases between them. Germline CDR1 and CDR2: MDHEN and SYDVKM. CDR3 length: 12 residues. The CDR3 DNA reads as TGTGCCAGCAGTTCTTGGGTGTACGAGCAGTACTTC. Protein: CASSSWVYEQYF.

This clonotype was seen ten or more times. The chain combines TRBV20-1 with TRBJ2-5; TRBD2 matches 11 bases. The CDR3 covers 13 residues. V dropped 6 bases and J dropped 5; count of bases not matched to a gene: 5. Germline V gene sequence: CDR1 DFQATT, CDR2 SNEGSKA (reference sequence). CDR3 loop: CSAPTSGSETQYF. The DNA of the CDR3 is TGCAGTGCGCCTACTAGCGGGAGCGAGACCCAGTACTTC.

This clonotype was counted many times. J is TRBJ2-2 and V is TRBV11-1; TRBD1 might be the D (5 bases). Germline-derived CDR1 and CDR2 are SGHAT and FQDESV (reference sequence). This CDR3 is built from 19 residues. Trimming removed 5 bases from V and 4 bases from J, with 26 bases in between. CDR3 nucleotides: TGTGCCAGCAGCAAAGTCAAGGTGGGCGACGCCAGGGTCACCGGGGAGCTGTTTTTT. This sequence encodes CASSKVKVGDARVTGELFF.

The sample holds many counts of this clonotype. The chain links TRBV6-5 to TRBJ1-5, with D tentatively TRBD1 (6 bases). The CDR3 extends over 15 amino acids. The V end lost 8 bases, the J end lost 4 bases, and 18 bases lay between the germline ends. Germline loops: CDR1 MNHEY, CDR2 SVGAGI. CDR3 sequence: CASELGIGGNQPQHF. For the CDR3, the DNA is TGTGCCAGCGAGTTAGGTATAGGGGGAAATCAGCCCCAGCATTTT.

This clonotype came up many times. This chain joins TRBV5-1 and TRBJ2-2; weak D call: TRBD2 (5 bases). The germline V gene encodes CDR1 SGHRS and CDR2 YFSETQ. V lost 6 bases, J lost 6 bases, and 9 bases lay in between. CDR3 length: 12 residues. The CDR3 loop is CASTLSAGELFF. The CDR3, as DNA: TGCGCCAGCACCCTTAGCGCCGGGGAGCTGTTTTTT.

This clonotype occurred many times. The genes are TRBV7-2 and TRBJ2-7; the match to TRBD2 covers 11 bases. Losses at the gene ends were 5 bases for V and 4 bases for J; bases not matched to a gene: 10. The CDR3 runs to 16 residues. Looked up from germline, CDR1 is SGHTA and CDR2 is FQGNSA. The CDR3 protein is CASSRELAGESYEQYF. DNA for the CDR3: TGTGCCAGCAGCAGGGAACTAGCGGGAGAGTCGTACGAGCAGTACTTC.

This clonotype appeared many times. This chain links TRBV28 with TRBJ1-1; D is ambiguous. Trimming shortened V by 2 bases and J by 7 bases, and 11 bases separated the two germline ends. CDR1 MDHEN and CDR2 SYDVKM come from the germline V gene. The CDR3 totals 13 residues. The CDR3 sequence: CASSLLNKGEAFF. CDR3 sequence (DNA): TGTGCCAGCAGTTTACTAAATAAAGGTGAAGCTTTCTTT.

On this clonotype: The junction differs from germline at one of its ends, possibly a read error. The CDR3 nucleotides read TGTGCCAGAAGTTTTCCAGGGGGCGAGACACAGTACTTC. Amino acid sequence: CARSFPGGETQYF. This chain links TRBV28 with TRBJ2-5; 8 bases agree with TRBD1. The germline V gene has CDR1 MDHEN and CDR2 SYDVKM. The CDR3 has 13 residues.

This clonotype was seen many times. CDR3 protein: CASSPNRGVNEQYF. The CDR3 bases are TGTGCCAGCAGCCCAAACAGGGGGGTGAACGAGCAGTACTTC. The chain recombines TRBV7-9 with TRBJ2-7; TRBD1 agrees at 8 bases. J lost 5 bases, V lost 5 bases, and 8 bases had no gene match. The CDR3 is 14 amino acids. Germline assignment: CDR1 SEHNR and CDR2 FQNEAQ (reference sequence).

Many counts were recorded for this clonotype. The rearrangement uses TRBV6-4 and TRBJ2-2, with 12 nucleotides matching TRBD2. CDR1 is MRHNA, CDR2 SNTAGT, per germline. This CDR3 region has 18 residues. V lost 4 bases and J lost 5; bases outside the gene matches: 11. The CDR3 bases are TGTGCCAGCAGTGTTGTTCTAGCGGGAGGGAGGGGTACCGGGGAGCTGTTTTTT. Its protein is CASSVVLAGGRGTGELFF.